These 31 T cell receptor beta chains were all obtained from the same sample, sequenced in a study of shared clonotypes between healthy human individuals. Method: immunoSEQ multiplex PCR; TCRdb's copy keeps in-frame clones and lacks some. This sample has under 1,100,000 clones; around four fifths occur once, and the top ten carry 1.4% to 1.5%. Sequenced: memory CD4+ T cells sorted from blood. Indicated subset: CD45RA-negative fraction. The receptors here all came from a young man in good health.

The V and J genes are TRBV28 and TRBJ2-7; D is perhaps TRBD2 (7 bases). The germline V gene has CDR1 MDHEN and CDR2 SYDVKM. CDR3 size: 20 residues. Trimming cost V 4 bases and J 3 bases, with 31 bases left between them. Here the CDR3 reads CASSSPGLGGGLLRFYEQYF. Written as DNA, the CDR3 is TGTGCCAGCAGTTCCCCGGGGTTGGGCGGGGGCCTCCTTCGCTTCTACGAGCAGTACTTC.

CDR3: CASSQGQYYGYTF. The DNA of the CDR3 is TGTGCCAGCAGCCAGGGACAGTACTATGGCTACACCTTC. The genes are TRBV7-2 and TRBJ1-2, with TRBD1 matching over 7 bases. The CDR3 is 13 amino acids. From germline, CDR1 is SGHTA and CDR2 FQGNSA. Trimming removed 5 bases from V and 3 bases from J; junction bases left unmatched: 3. The whole variable domain, remainder taken from reference TRBV7-2 and TRBJ1-2, is GAGVSQSPSNKVTEKGKDVELRCDPISGHTALYWYRQSLGQGLEFLIYFQGNSAPDKSGLPSDRFSAERTGGSVSTLTIQRTQQEDSAVYLCASSQGQYYGYTFGSGTRLTVV.

The V call is TRBV10-2, the J call TRBJ1-1; D ambiguous. The V gene lost 4 bases and the J gene lost 0 bases, with 9 bases spanning the gap. This CDR3 spans 14 amino acids. The germline V gene encodes CDR1 WSHSY and CDR2 SAAADI. CDR3 in amino acids: CASSVLAMNTEAFF. DNA of the CDR3: TGCGCCAGCAGTGTACTGGCGATGAACACTGAAGCTTTCTTT.

In the case of this clone: Other DNA sequences in the sample encode the same CDR3. The genes are TRBV5-1 and TRBJ1-3; D gene uncertain. The germline CDR1 and CDR2 sequences are SGHRS and YFSETQ. This CDR3 has 13 amino acids. V lost 4 bases and J lost 2, with 7 bases in between. DNA of the CDR3: TGCGCCAGCAGCCTCGGTACTGGAAACACCATATATTTT. Amino acid sequence: CASSLGTGNTIYF.

The chain uses TRBV9 and TRBJ2-5; TRBD2 aligns across 10 bases. The CDR3 is 14 amino acids. V gave up 7 bases and J gave up 5 bases; unmatched junction bases: 8. The germline V gene has CDR1 SGDLS and CDR2 YYNGEE. The CDR3 coding sequence is TGTGCCAGCTCCCCGGGACTAGCGTGGGAGACCCAGTACTTC. It translates to CASSPGLAWETQYF. The entire variable domain, with the rest obtained from reference TRBV9 and TRBJ2-5, is as follows: DSGVTQTPKHLITATGQRVTLRCSPRSGDLSVYWYQQSLDQGLQFLIQYYNGEERAKGNILERFSAQQFPDLHSELNLSSLELGDSALYFCASSPGLAWETQYFGPGTRLLVL.

J is TRBJ1-1 and V is TRBV6-5, with D possibly TRBD1 on 6 matching bases. Germline V gives CDR1 MNHEY, CDR2 SVGAGI. The CDR3 is made up of 12 amino acids. Trimming cost V 10 bases and J 8 bases, with 17 bases left between them. As DNA, the CDR3 is TGTGCCACCCATGGCAGGGGCCGCGAAGCTTTCTTT. Translation gives CATHGRGREAFF.

The chain combines TRBV10-1 with TRBJ2-7; D is uncertain. CDR1 WNHNN and CDR2 SYGVQD come from the germline V gene (reference sequence). Trimming left V 4 bases short and J 0 bases short, with 7 bases between. This CDR3 has 13 residues. As DNA, the CDR3 is TGCGCCAGCAGTGGAGCCAGCTCCTACGAGCAGTACTTC. Amino acid sequence: CASSGASSYEQYF.

The gene calls are TRBV25-1 and TRBJ2-3, with D perhaps matching TRBD1 (6 bases). CDR3 length: 12 amino acids. Trimming removed 5 bases at V and 4 bases at J, with 7 bases between. CDR1 and CDR2 (germline): MGHDK, SYGVNS. The CDR3 nucleotides are TGTGCCAGCAGTTGGGGGCCAGATACGCAGTATTTT. It codes for CASSWGPDTQYF. Drawing the rest from reference TRBV25-1 and TRBJ2-3, the complete variable domain is EADIYQTPRYLVIGTGKKITLECSQTMGHDKMYWYQQDPGMELHLIHYSYGVNSTEKGDLSSESTVSRIRTEHFPLTLESARPSHTSQYLCASSWGPDTQYFGPGTRLTVL.

This chain links TRBV21-1 with TRBJ2-5; the D call TRBD2 from the table was never checked on the DNA. TRBV21-1 is deemed a pseudogene. CDR3 length: 15 amino acids. CDR3 nucleotides: TGTGCCAGCTTGGGCGGGTCCCCCCTCGGGGAGACCCAGTACTTC. Translated, it gives CASLGGSPLGETQYF.

The V gene is TRBV7-9, the J gene TRBJ2-3, with D maybe TRBD1 (5 bases). Trimming left V 6 bases short and J 1 base short, with 14 bases between. CDR3 size: 15 residues. Germline V gene data show CDR1 as SEHNR and CDR2 as FQNEAQ (reference sequence). CDR3 loop: CASSRTVGGTDTQYF. CDR3 DNA: TGTGCCAGCAGTCGGACCGTAGGGGGCACAGATACGCAGTATTTT. The full variable domain, in which reference TRBV7-9 and TRBJ2-3 provide the parts outside the CDR3, is DTGVSQNPRHKITKRGQNVTFRCDPISEHNRLYWYRQTLGQGPEFLTYFQNEAQLEKSRLLSDRFSAERPKGSFSTLEIQRTEQGDSAMYLCASSRTVGGTDTQYFGPGTRLTVL.

The chain links TRBV28 to TRBJ1-5, with unresolved D. The V and J ends lost 2 bases and 5 bases respectively, with 4 bases between them. Germline values: CDR1 MDHEN, CDR2 SYDVKM. CDR3 length equals 12 residues. In DNA, the CDR3 is TGTGCCAGCAGTTTAGGATATCAGCCCCAGCATTTT. It yields the protein CASSLGYQPQHF. The complete variable domain, with remaining parts taken from reference TRBV28 and TRBJ1-5, reads DVKVTQSSRYLVKRTGEKVFLECVQDMDHENMFWYRQDPGLGLRLIYFSYDVKMKEKGDIPEGYSVSREKKERFSLILESASTNQTSMYLCASSLGYQPQHFGDGTRLSIL.

A single count supports this clone. The chain is built from TRBV5-1 and TRBJ1-1; D may be TRBD1 (5 bases). From germline, CDR1 is SGHRS and CDR2 YFSETQ. CDR3 length: 15 amino acids. The V gene lost 4 bases and the J gene lost 0 bases, with 13 bases spanning the gap. CDR3 DNA sequence: TGCGCCAGCAGCCGGGACGGGACCGTGAACACTGAAGCTTTCTTT. Translation gives CASSRDGTVNTEAFF.

The chain employs TRBV19 and TRBJ1-1, with D uncertain. Trimming took off 1 base at V and 3 bases at J, with 9 bases between the two ends. Germline-derived CDR1 and CDR2 are LNHDA and SQIVND (reference sequence). This CDR3 has 14 amino acids. The CDR3 DNA reads TGTGCCAGTAGTATAGGGAGCGGGGACACTGAAGCTTTCTTT. Residues: CASSIGSGDTEAFF.

As DNA, the CDR3 is TGTGCCAGCGGGACTGGGTTTCTCGAGCAGTACTTC. Protein: CASGTGFLEQYF. This chain uses TRBV14 with TRBJ2-7; possibly TRBD2 for D (6 bases). CDR1 is SGHDN and CDR2 is FVKESK in the germline V gene. Between the trimmed V and J ends, which lost 8 bases and 6 bases, there was a span of 14 bases. This CDR3 is built from 12 residues.

The sample holds many counts of this clone. The rearrangement joins TRBV2 to TRBJ2-2; the D gene is possibly TRBD1 (6 bases). Trimming cost V 6 bases and J 0 bases, with 11 bases left between them. The CDR3 is made up of 15 amino acids. The germline V gene has CDR1 SNHLY and CDR2 FYNNEI. The CDR3, as DNA: TGTGCCAGCAGAGGGGGAGCTGCGAACACCGGGGAGCTGTTTTTT. This translates into CASRGGAANTGELFF.

Worth noting for this clone: Different DNA sequences within this sample yield the same CDR3. The gene calls are TRBV10-3 and TRBJ2-5, with 7 nucleotides matching TRBD1. The CDR3 consists of 14 residues. Unmatched junction bases numbered 3, after V lost 0 bases and J lost 5 bases. Germline V lookup: CDR1 ENHRY, CDR2 SYGVKD. In nucleotides, the CDR3 is TGTGCCATCAGTGAGTCGAGGGGGCGGGAGACCCAGTACTTC. As protein: CAISESRGRETQYF.

The chain recombines TRBV10-1 with TRBJ1-1; perhaps TRBD1 as D (6 bases). From germline, CDR1 is WNHNN and CDR2 SYGVQD (reference sequence). V was shortened by 0 bases and J by 1 base, with 6 bases between the two germline ends. There are 14 residues in the CDR3. For the CDR3, the DNA is TGCGCCAGCAGTGAGTCACAGGGGAACACTGAAGCTTTCTTT. It is translated as CASSESQGNTEAFF.

The V gene is TRBV7-9, the J gene TRBJ1-1; 8 positions agree with TRBD1. CDR1 and CDR2 (germline): SEHNR, FQNEAQ (reference sequence). V dropped 5 bases and J dropped 7; count of bases not matched to a gene: 15. This CDR3 is 16 amino acids long. This CDR3 reads CASSPRQGKDLSEAFF. CDR3 bases: TGTGCCAGCAGCCCCCGACAGGGGAAGGATTTAAGTGAAGCTTTCTTT.

The J gene is TRBJ1-6, the V gene TRBV2; D gene uncertain. CDR1 SNHLY and CDR2 FYNNEI come from the germline V gene. The CDR3 length is 14 residues. The V and J ends lost 7 bases and 5 bases respectively, with 12 bases between them. This chain's CDR3 is CASKTGAHNSPLHF. As DNA, the CDR3 is TGTGCCAGCAAAACGGGCGCGCATAATTCACCCCTCCACTTT.

This CDR3 is CASSEHRDSPQHF. Written as DNA, the CDR3 is TGTGCCAGCAGTGAACACAGGGATTCTCCCCAGCATTTT. This sequence joins TRBV6-1 and TRBJ1-5; D is perhaps TRBD1 (6 bases). Germline lookup yields CDR1 MNHNS and CDR2 SASEGT. Trimming removed 2 bases from V and 10 bases from J, with 12 bases in between. The CDR3 consists of 13 residues.

The CDR3 sequence is CAWSVQSARETQYF. In DNA form, the CDR3 reads TGTGCCTGGAGTGTACAGTCGGCGCGAGAGACCCAGTACTTC. The chain links TRBV30 to TRBJ2-5; D unresolved. The V end lost 0 bases, the J end lost 4 bases, and 12 bases lay between the germline ends. Germline V lookup: CDR1 GTSNPN, CDR2 SVGIG (reference sequence). The CDR3 has 14 residues.

The rearrangement links TRBV27 to TRBJ1-2, with TRBD1 matching over 11 bases. This CDR3 contains 15 residues. Germline trimming cut 5 bases from V and 6 bases from J; bases unmatched to any gene: 8. The germline V gene encodes CDR1 MNHEY and CDR2 SMNVEV (reference sequence). DNA for the CDR3: TGTGCCAGCAGTCAACCGGGACAGGGGGTTAATGGCTACACCTTC. It yields the protein CASSQPGQGVNGYTF.

The chain has TRBV7-9 and TRBJ1-1; D is undetermined. The ends were cut back, 7 bases at V and 3 bases at J, with 15 bases in the middle. Germline-derived CDR1 and CDR2 are SEHNR and FQNEAQ (reference sequence). This CDR3 has 14 amino acids. CDR3 coding DNA: TGTGCCAGCAACGCACAGCAGAGTTACACTGAAGCTTTCTTT. Its protein product is CASNAQQSYTEAFF.

Regarding this clone: A much larger clone differs from this one at a single base, so this may be a read error. This chain joins TRBV5-1 and TRBJ2-5; 9 bases align to TRBD1. The CDR3 contains 14 residues. The trim removed 4 bases at V and 5 bases at J, leaving 6 bases unmatched. The germline CDR1 and CDR2 sequences are SGHRS and YFSETQ. The DNA for the CDR3 is TGCGCCAGCAGCGGGGGACAGGGAGAGGAGACCCAGTACTTC. The encoded protein is CASSGGQGEETQYF.

The chain carries TRBV7-9 and TRBJ1-4; perhaps TRBD1 as D (5 bases). The CDR3 contains 16 residues. V was trimmed by 3 bases and J by 8 bases, leaving 19 bases between them. Germline lookup yields CDR1 SEHNR and CDR2 FQNEAQ (reference sequence). CDR3 region: CASSFRSGVFGEKLFF. DNA of the CDR3: TGTGCCAGCAGCTTTAGGTCGGGGGTGTTTGGAGAAAAACTGTTTTTT. The entire variable domain, with the rest obtained from reference TRBV7-9 and TRBJ1-4, is as follows: DTGVSQNPRHKITKRGQNVTFRCDPISEHNRLYWYRQTLGQGPEFLTYFQNEAQLEKSRLLSDRFSAERPKGSFSTLEIQRTEQGDSAMYLCASSFRSGVFGEKLFFGSGTQLSVL.

The genes are TRBV19 and TRBJ1-4; D call uncertain. This CDR3 region has 14 residues. CDR1 and CDR2 (germline): LNHDA, SQIVND (reference sequence). With 3 bases removed from V and 7 bases from J, the gap between germline ends came to 12 bases. The CDR3 DNA reads as TGTGCCAGTAGTATGACCTTTTTGAGTGAAAAACTGTTTTTT. This translates into CASSMTFLSEKLFF.

V and J are TRBV19 and TRBJ1-2; D not certain. Germline CDR1 and CDR2: LNHDA and SQIVND (reference sequence). The CDR3 is 14 amino acids. V was trimmed by 4 bases and J by 0 bases, leaving 9 bases between them. CDR3 nucleotide sequence: TGTGCCAGTAGTACCTACGAAGCTAACTATGGCTACACCTTC. Translating gives CASSTYEANYGYTF.

In the case of this clone: Other nucleotide sequences from this sample produce the same CDR3. The V call is TRBV7-2, the J call TRBJ2-7, with D unclear. CDR1 is SGHTA, CDR2 FQGNSA, per germline. The CDR3 runs to 13 residues. Trimming stripped 0 bases from V and 2 bases from J, with 5 bases between. The CDR3 loop is CASSLAQTYEQYF. CDR3 DNA sequence: TGTGCCAGCAGCTTAGCCCAAACCTACGAGCAGTACTTC. Supplemented by reference TRBV7-2 and TRBJ2-7, the full variable domain reads GAGVSQSPSNKVTEKGKDVELRCDPISGHTALYWYRQSLGQGLEFLIYFQGNSAPDKSGLPSDRFSAERTGGSVSTLTIQRTQQEDSAVYLCASSLAQTYEQYFGPGTRLTVT.

The CDR3 region has the DNA TGTGCCAGCACCTCCACGGGGAACCGAGAGTTGAACACTGAAGCTTTCTTT. This sequence encodes CASTSTGNRELNTEAFF. The V call is TRBV11-1, the J call TRBJ1-1; D remains unclear. Germline V CDR1 and CDR2: SGHAT, FQDESV (reference sequence). This CDR3 has 17 amino acids. The V gene lost 7 bases and the J gene lost 0 bases, with 21 bases spanning the gap.

This clone was counted only a few times. The chain combines TRBV7-9 with TRBJ2-5; D tentatively reads TRBD1 or TRBD2 (5 bases each). This CDR3 has 13 amino acids. Germline V gene lookup returns CDR1 SEHNR and CDR2 FQNEAQ (reference sequence). Trimming cost V 5 bases and J 4 bases, with 11 bases left between them. The CDR3 spells CASSVGTGETQYF. The CDR3, as DNA: TGTGCCAGCAGCGTGGGGACCGGAGAGACCCAGTACTTC.

The chain joins TRBV7-9 to TRBJ2-5; D is perhaps TRBD1 (5 bases). V was shortened by 1 base and J by 6 bases, with 9 bases between the two germline ends. CDR1 and CDR2 (germline): SEHNR, FQNEAQ (reference sequence). This CDR3 has 13 amino acids. CDR3 coding DNA: TGTGCCAGCAGCTTAGGGGGCCCCCAGACCCAGTACTTC. Amino acid sequence: CASSLGGPQTQYF. Based on the CDR3 plus reference TRBV7-9 and TRBJ2-5, the full variable domain is DTGVSQNPRHKITKRGQNVTFRCDPISEHNRLYWYRQTLGQGPEFLTYFQNEAQLEKSRLLSDRFSAERPKGSFSTLEIQRTEQGDSAMYLCASSLGGPQTQYFGPGTRLLVL.